These T cell receptor beta chains were read from a single sample in a study of blood T cell repertoires in COVID-19. The protocol was immunoSEQ multiplex PCR, while the TCRdb copy is restricted to in-frame clones and leaves out a portion. The sample consists of about 380,000 clones, more than 70% of them appearing once. The sequenced sample was PBMCs or T cells enriched from blood (not recorded which). Receptors were obtained from a man between 25 and 39 years old who had recovered from COVID-19. Each CDR3 is given with its conserved first and last residue. Fields, in order: V gene, D gene, J gene, clone size, CDR3 protein, CDR3 DNA. A D gene is named only where the DNA matches it firmly. Clone sizes are given selectively: once, few, many, or a class where the clone is expanded.

>TRBV19|.|TRBJ1-4|.
CASSVRRVNEKLFF
TGTGCCAGTAGTGTACGGAGAGTTAATGAAAAACTGTTTTTT
>TRBV7-2|TRBD2|TRBJ2-2|.
CASSLREGTGELFF
TGTGCCAGCAGCTTACGGGAGGGGACCGGGGAGCTGTTTTTT
>TRBV7-9|TRBD1|TRBJ2-2|.
CASSSIGQGVVGELFF
TGTGCCAGCAGCTCGATTGGACAGGGGGTGGTCGGGGAGCTGTTTTTT
>TRBV30|TRBD1|TRBJ1-5|.
CAWSAPGTGGTQPQHF
TGTGCCTGGAGCGCCCCCGGGACAGGGGGGACTCAGCCCCAGCATTTT
>TRBV10-3|TRBD1|TRBJ1-2|.
CASTQGGSNYGYTF
TGTGCCAGCACTCAGGGGGGTAGTAACTATGGCTACACCTTC
>TRBV5-1|.|TRBJ2-1|.
CASSLDSLGSYNEQFF
TGCGCCAGCAGCTTGGACAGTCTGGGCTCCTACAATGAGCAGTTCTTC
>TRBV20-1|TRBD1|TRBJ2-2|.
CSASGDSTGELFF
TGCAGTGCTAGTGGGGACAGCACCGGGGAGCTGTTTTTT
>TRBV11-2|TRBD2|TRBJ2-2|.
CASSLTSTGTGELFF
TGTGCCAGCAGCCTGACTAGCACAGGCACCGGGGAGCTGTTTTTT
>TRBV6-5|TRBD1|TRBJ1-2|once
CASSYSTGQAVYGYTF
TGTGCCAGCAGTTACTCGACTGGACAGGCGGTCTATGGCTACACCTTC
>TRBV4-2|TRBD1|TRBJ1-2|.
CASSQDATGGDYTF
TGTGCCAGCAGCCAAGATGCTACAGGGGGCGACTACACCTTC
>TRBV4-2|.|TRBJ2-4|.
CASSQDFPKNIQYF
TGTGCCAGCAGCCAGGACTTTCCCAAAAACATTCAGTACTTC
>TRBV9|TRBD2|TRBJ2-2|few
CASSVASGGSNTGELFF
TGTGCCAGCAGCGTGGCCAGCGGGGGATCGAACACCGGGGAGCTGTTTTTT
>TRBV3-1/TRBV3-2|TRBD1|TRBJ1-1|once
CASSQANTGVAFF
TGTGCCAGCAGCCAGGCCAACACAGGGGTGGCTTTCTTT
>TRBV3-1/TRBV3-2|.|TRBJ1-6|.
CASSPPNSPLHF
TGTGCCAGCAGCCCCCCAAATTCACCCCTCCACTTT
>TRBV30|.|TRBJ2-5|.
CAWRSSRKETQYF
TGTGCCTGGAGGTCTAGTCGAAAAGAGACCCAGTACTTC
>TRBV6-1|.|TRBJ1-4|.
CASSVDRTTNEKLFF
TGTGCCAGCAGCGTCGACAGGACAACTAATGAAAAACTGTTTTTT
>TRBV18|.|TRBJ1-5|once
CASSPDRNQPQHF
TGTGCCAGCTCACCCGATCGGAATCAGCCCCAGCATTTT
>TRBV12-3/TRBV12-4|.|TRBJ1-2|.
CASSSGFDGYTF
TGTGCCAGCAGTTCAGGGTTCGATGGCTACACCTTC
>TRBV5-8|.|TRBJ1-3|once
CASSLTAGNTIYF
TGTGCCAGCAGTTTAACTGCTGGAAACACCATATATTTT
>TRBV4-3|TRBD2|TRBJ2-3|.
CASSLDGGTSTDTQYF
TGCGCCAGCAGCTTAGACGGGGGGACTAGCACAGATACGCAGTATTTT
>TRBV9|.|TRBJ1-2|.
CASSVGLRGYDGYTF
TGTGCCAGCAGCGTAGGACTCAGGGGTTACGATGGCTACACCTTC
>TRBV30|TRBD1|TRBJ2-2|.
CAWAYRDRVAGELFF
TGTGCCTGGGCCTACCGGGACAGGGTGGCCGGGGAGCTGTTTTTT
>TRBV19|.|TRBJ1-1|.
CASREGGSGNTEAFF
TGTGCCAGTAGGGAAGGGGGAAGTGGCAACACTGAAGCTTTCTTT
>TRBV19|TRBD2|TRBJ2-3|.
CASTSGVSTDTQYF
TGTGCCAGTACTAGCGGGGTTAGCACAGATACGCAGTATTTT
>TRBV7-2|TRBD1|TRBJ1-1|.
CASSFGTVNTEAFF
TGTGCCAGCAGCTTTGGGACAGTCAACACTGAAGCTTTCTTT
>TRBV7-2|.|TRBJ1-4|.
CASSLVGAGAVEKLFF
TGTGCCAGCAGCTTAGTTGGCGCTGGGGCGGTTGAAAAACTGTTTTTT
>TRBV19|.|TRBJ1-6|.
CASSSRDGSPLHF
TGTGCCAGTAGTTCCAGGGATGGATCACCCCTCCACTTT
>TRBV27|.|TRBJ1-4|.
CASSSIRGVNEKLFF
TGTGCCAGCAGTTCCATCAGGGGTGTTAATGAAAAACTGTTTTTT
>TRBV12-5|.|TRBJ1-1|.
CASGIRPPGNTEAFF
TGTGCTAGTGGTATTCGCCCCCCAGGGAACACTGAAGCTTTCTTT
>TRBV19|.|TRBJ1-3|.
CASSFQTSAGNTIYF
TGTGCCAGTAGTTTCCAAACCTCAGCGGGAAACACCATATATTTT
>TRBV18|.|TRBJ2-6|.
CASSPSPLPSGANVLTF
TGTGCCAGCTCACCAAGCCCCCTACCCTCTGGGGCCAACGTCCTGACTTTC
>TRBV7-9|.|TRBJ1-6|once
CASSLVDRNSPLHF
TGTGCCAGCAGCTTAGTGGACAGAAACTCACCCCTCCACTTT
>TRBV7-2|.|TRBJ1-5|.
CASSSQVRQPQHF
TGTGCCAGCAGCTCCCAGGTACGCCAGCCCCAGCATTTT
>TRBV19|.|TRBJ2-2|.
CASIGQGRNTGELFF
TGTGCCAGTATCGGGCAGGGTAGGAACACCGGGGAGCTGTTTTTT
>TRBV29-1|.|TRBJ1-2|.
CSARQANNYGYTF
TGCAGCGCCCGGCAGGCAAATAACTATGGCTACACCTTC
>TRBV7-9|TRBD2|TRBJ2-1|.
CASSSLAALGDEQFF
TGTGCCAGCAGCTCCCTAGCGGCCCTTGGCGATGAGCAGTTCTTC
>TRBV6-5|.|TRBJ2-7|.
CASRGTTGSSYEQYF
TGTGCCAGCAGGGGGACGACAGGCAGCTCCTACGAGCAGTACTTC
>TRBV7-8|.|TRBJ2-5|few
CASRSHWTRQETQYF
TGTGCCAGCAGATCCCACTGGACTCGGCAAGAGACCCAGTACTTC
>TRBV4-3|.|TRBJ1-4|.
CASSPRGGTNEKLFF
TGCGCCAGCAGCCCAAGGGGGGGCACTAATGAAAAACTGTTTTTT
>TRBV15|.|TRBJ2-5|.
CATSVQGGTQETQYF
TGTGCCACCAGCGTACAAGGGGGAACCCAAGAGACCCAGTACTTC
>TRBV11-2|TRBD1|TRBJ2-7|.
CASSSEWGTGGSGEQYF
TGTGCCAGCAGTTCCGAGTGGGGCACAGGGGGTTCGGGCGAGCAGTACTTC
>TRBV5-1|.|TRBJ1-2|.
CASSFDPRSYGYTF
TGCGCCAGCAGCTTTGACCCGAGGAGCTATGGCTACACCTTC
>TRBV27|TRBD1|TRBJ1-2|.
CASSTNRQGAAGYTF
TGTGCCAGCAGTACCAATCGACAGGGGGCTGCTGGCTACACCTTC
>TRBV7-6|TRBD1|TRBJ2-3|.
CASSLTGGRTDTQYF
TGTGCCAGCAGCTTAACAGGGGGACGGACAGATACGCAGTATTTT
>TRBV19|.|TRBJ1-2|.
CASSINAGRNYGYTF
TGTGCCAGTAGTATTAATGCAGGGCGGAACTATGGCTACACCTTC
>TRBV11-2|.|TRBJ1-2|.
CASSGEGYGYTF
TGTGCCAGCAGCGGAGAAGGCTATGGCTACACCTTC
>TRBV2|.|TRBJ2-5|.
CASSGHLETQYF
TGTGCCAGCAGTGGGCATTTAGAGACCCAGTACTTC
>TRBV5-4|.|TRBJ2-2|.
CASSHPTGDTGELFF
TGTGCCAGCAGCCATCCTACAGGAGACACCGGGGAGCTGTTTTTT
>TRBV9|TRBD2|TRBJ2-5|.
CASSVAPLAGQETQYF
TGTGCCAGCAGCGTAGCCCCACTAGCGGGGCAAGAGACCCAGTACTTC
>TRBV7-3|.|TRBJ1-2|.
CASSLTSRDGYTF
TGTGCCAGCAGCTTAACTTCGCGGGATGGCTACACCTTC
>TRBV20-1|TRBD1|TRBJ2-6|.
CSASQGQGAHGANVLTF
TGCAGTGCTAGTCAGGGACAGGGGGCGCACGGGGCCAACGTCCTGACTTTC
>TRBV5-5|TRBD1|TRBJ2-2|.
CASSTRQGPSGELFF
TGTGCCAGCAGCACCCGACAGGGGCCCTCCGGGGAGCTGTTTTTT